This T cell receptor (beta chain) emerged from a study of radiotherapy plus CTLA-4 blockade in lung cancer. Libraries were prepared by immunoSEQ multiplex PCR; TCRdb keeps only in-frame clonotypes and omits some of them. This table has 90,000 to 100,000 clones, approximately 86% appearing once. Trimming removed 2 bases at V and 0 bases at J, with 10 bases between. The CDR3 covers 16 residues. CDR1 and CDR2 from the germline V gene are MDHEN and SYDVKM. V is TRBV28 and J is TRBJ2-2, with TRBD1 as a possible D gene (6 bases). This TCR derives from a human donor with non-small cell lung cancer that progressed on radiotherapy plus ipilimumab. Here the sequenced sample was peripheral blood, taken from a patient treated with radiotherapy plus ipilimumab. The CDR3 nucleotides read TGTGCCAGCAGTTTAGGGGACATTGCGAACACCGGGGAGCTGTTTTTT. It encodes CASSLGDIANTGELFF.